This TCR beta chain came from a study of T cells in Graves' hyperthyroidism and ophthalmopathy. Amplification targeted TCR beta CDR3 regions from RNA transcripts. When the TCR CDR3 underwent first-round RT-PCR, the HTBI primer set was used. TCRdb processed the multiplex PCR reads anew with MiXCR; each CDR3 protein has one entry. Of around 440,000 distinct CDR3 sequences listed, 15% to 18% are singletons. No progression to ophthalmopathy during 18 months of follow-up defined stable disease. Source material for PBMCs was less than 12 ml fresh peripheral blood. From germline, CDR1 is SNHLY and CDR2 FYNNEI. V lost 9 bases to trimming and J lost 5 bases; unmatched junction nucleotides: 6. The CDR3 sequence is 13 residues long.

The receptor was derived from a young woman with Graves' hyperthyroidism. Sequences were obtained from blood. The rearrangement links TRBV2 to TRBJ2-3; 9 nucleotides line up with TRBD2. The CDR3 sequence: CARTGAGGDTQYF. CDR3 sequence (DNA): TGTGCCAGAACGGGAGCGGGGGGAGATACGCAGTATTTT.